A single sample is the source of the 21 T cell receptor beta chains below, sequenced in a study of T cells in Graves' hyperthyroidism and ophthalmopathy. From RNA transcripts, TCR beta CDR3 regions were amplified. Researchers ran a first-round RT-PCR on the TCR CDR3 using the HTBI primer set. TCRdb analysed the multiplex PCR reads with MiXCR anew, one entry per CDR3 protein. This sample carries around 350,000 distinct CDR3 sequences, 14% of them seen once, and the ten largest clones take 15% to 20%. The sequenced material came from blood. All receptors derive from a woman under 40 with Graves' ophthalmopathy.

The chain joins TRBV6-1 to TRBJ1-2; D is uncertain. CDR1 is MNHNS, CDR2 SASEGT, per germline. CDR3 length: 15 residues. Trimming took off 4 bases at V and 3 bases at J, with 15 bases between the two ends. CDR3 region: CASSGNAGRDYGYTF. As DNA, the CDR3 is TGTGCCAGCAGTGGAAATGCGGGGAGGGACTATGGCTACACCTTC.

The V and J genes are TRBV7-9 and TRBJ2-5; D perhaps matches TRBD1 (5 bases). This CDR3 is 14 amino acids long. The V end lost 8 bases, the J end lost 2 bases, and 15 bases lay between the germline ends. Germline loops: CDR1 SEHNR, CDR2 FQNEAQ (reference sequence). CDR3: CASEVVAGQETQYF. The CDR3 DNA sequence: TGTGCCAGCGAAGTGGTAGCAGGGCAAGAGACCCAGTACTTC.

This clonotype was counted at least ten times. CDR3 DNA: TGTGCCAGCAGTGACAGGGCAGAAGGGCCCCAGCATTTT. Its protein is CASSDRAEGPQHF. The rearrangement joins TRBV12-3 or TRBV12-4 to TRBJ1-5; 7 nucleotides line up with TRBD1. The CDR3 sequence is 13 residues long. J lost 9 bases, V lost 5 bases, and 7 bases had no gene match.

This clonotype was recorded at least ten times. The chain couples TRBV20-1 to TRBJ2-5; unclear D gene. The germline V gene has CDR1 DFQATT and CDR2 SNEGSKA (reference sequence). This CDR3 comprises 13 residues. Deletions cut 3 bases from V and 0 bases from J, with 8 bases between. The CDR3 DNA sequence: TGCAGTGCTAGCTTGCCGTACCAAGAGACCCAGTACTTC. This gives the protein CSASLPYQETQYF.

In its sample, this clonotype was seen many times. The chain has TRBV28 and TRBJ1-1, with D uncertain. There are 13 residues in the CDR3. From germline, CDR1 is MDHEN and CDR2 SYDVKM. V lost 1 base to trimming and J lost 11 bases, with 14 bases between them. The CDR3 spells CASSLFQSLRAFF. The CDR3 coding sequence is TGTGCCAGCAGTTTATTTCAGTCGCTTCGGGCTTTCTTT.

This clonotype came up many times. This chain connects TRBV4-1 to TRBJ2-3, with no clear D. This CDR3 spans 13 amino acids. Germline CDR1 and CDR2: MGHRA and YSYEKL. V lost 4 bases and J lost 2, with 7 bases in between. The CDR3 spells CASSPGLTDTQYF. Here the CDR3 DNA reads TGCGCCAGCAGCCCTGGTCTCACAGATACGCAGTATTTT.

This clonotype turned up a few times. Mismatch with germline at one junction end may stem from a read error. V gene TRBV18 combines with J gene TRBJ1-3; unclear D gene. CDR1 is KGHSH, CDR2 LQKENI, per germline. CDR3 length: 14 residues. CDR3 residues: CASSPVDSGNTTYF. CDR3 coding DNA: TGTGCCAGCTCACCAGTGGACTCTGGAAACACCACATATTTT.

This clonotype came up many times. The V call is TRBV6-1, the J call TRBJ2-7, with D unclear. Per the germline V gene, CDR1 is MNHNS and CDR2 is SASEGT. The CDR3 has 11 residues. The V end was cut by 9 bases, the J end by 0 bases, with 6 bases between. The CDR3 loop is CASQSSYEQYF. DNA of the CDR3: TGTGCCAGTCAAAGCTCCTACGAGCAGTACTTC.

This clonotype was recorded many times. At one boundary the junction diverges from the germline segment, which might be a read error. The chain combines TRBV7-7 with TRBJ2-5; possibly TRBD1 for D (6 bases). Germline CDR1 and CDR2: SSHAT and FNYEAQ (reference sequence). This CDR3 is built from 14 residues. The CDR3, as DNA: TGTGCTAGCAGCTTAGGGATGGGGGCAGAGACCCAGTACTTC. It codes for CASSLGMGAETQYF. The variable domain in full, with the rest retrieved from reference TRBV7-7 and TRBJ2-5, is GAGVSQSPRYKVTKRGQDVTLRCDPISSHATLYWYQQALGQGPEFLTYFNYEAQPDKSGLPSDRFSAERPEGSISTLTIQRTEQRDSAMYRCASSLGMGAETQYFGPGTRLLVL.

In its sample, this clonotype was seen many times. The genes are TRBV24-1 and TRBJ2-1; TRBD1 agrees at 9 bases. Germline-derived CDR1 and CDR2 are KGHDR and SFDVKD. Unmatched junction bases numbered 7, after V lost 4 bases and J lost 7 bases. The CDR3 totals 15 residues. The CDR3 nucleotides read TGTGCCACCAGTGACGCGGGACAGGGTGGTAATGAGCAGTTCTTC. Amino acids: CATSDAGQGGNEQFF.

This clonotype appeared many times. This sequence joins TRBV4-1 and TRBJ1-5; D not resolved. The CDR3 has 18 amino acids. Germline V gene sequence: CDR1 MGHRA, CDR2 YSYEKL. V shed 0 bases and J shed 0 bases, with 15 bases lying between them. CDR3 loop: CASSQDITVDYSNQPQHF. In DNA form, the CDR3 reads TGCGCCAGCAGCCAAGATATTACAGTCGACTATAGCAATCAGCCCCAGCATTTT.

This clonotype showed up many times. The chain recombines TRBV3-1 with TRBJ2-3, with TRBD2 as a possible D gene (5 bases). Trimming took off 0 bases at V and 3 bases at J, with 10 bases between the two ends. The CDR3 runs 15 residues. From germline, CDR1 is LGHDT and CDR2 YNNKEL (reference sequence). The CDR3 coding sequence is TGTGCCAGCAGCCAAGATTCTGGAGGTACAGATACGCAGTATTTT. It translates to CASSQDSGGTDTQYF.

The table lists this clonotype with many counts. V and J are TRBV4-1 and TRBJ2-7, with D uncertain. CDR1 is MGHRA, CDR2 YSYEKL, per germline. The CDR3 loop spans 13 amino acids. V was pared by 10 bases and J by 2 bases, with 15 bases between. This CDR3 is CATSIPGAYEQYF. CDR3 sequence (DNA): TGCGCCACCTCGATCCCAGGTGCCTACGAGCAGTACTTC.

Worth noting for this clonotype: Here the CDR3 omits its conserved ending phenylalanine or tryptophan, so a read error is the likely source. The chain combines TRBV7-3 with TRBJ2-1, with D maybe TRBD1 (6 bases). V lost 0 bases to trimming and J lost 4 bases, with 13 bases between them. Per germline, CDR1 SGHTA and CDR2 FQGTGA. The CDR3 sequence is 16 residues long. The CDR3 nucleotides are TGTGCCAGCAGCTTAACCCCGGGACAAGGGTACAATGAGCAGTTCTCC. This translates into CASSLTPGQGYNEQFS.

The V and J genes are TRBV9 and TRBJ1-5; tentative D call: TRBD1 (5 bases). Germline lookup yields CDR1 SGDLS and CDR2 YYNGEE. CDR3 length equals 14 residues. The V and J ends lost 1 base and 7 bases respectively, with 12 bases between them. The CDR3, as DNA: TGTGCCAGCAGCGTAATAGGGGAAGAACAGCCCCAGCATTTT. As protein: CASSVIGEEQPQHF.

This clonotype was counted ten times or more. V gene TRBV7-9 combines with J gene TRBJ2-7; 8 nucleotides agree with TRBD2. V was pared by 6 bases and J by 6 bases, with 7 bases of the junction left unmatched. Germline CDR1 and CDR2: SEHNR and FQNEAQ (reference sequence). This CDR3 spans 13 amino acids. CDR3 sequence reads: CASRLSGGLEQYF. The CDR3, as DNA: TGTGCCAGCAGACTGAGCGGGGGACTCGAGCAGTACTTC.

This chain joins TRBV19 and TRBJ1-1, with D unclear. Trimming removed 8 bases from V and 3 bases from J, with 10 bases in between. Germline values: CDR1 LNHDA, CDR2 SQIVND (reference sequence). The length of the CDR3 is 12 residues. The CDR3 coding sequence is TGTGCCAGTCGACTCCGCGACACTGAAGCTTTCTTT. It translates to CASRLRDTEAFF.

This clonotype was recorded at least ten times. This chain links TRBV7-9 with TRBJ2-3, with 7 bases aligning to TRBD1. The ends lost 5 bases at V and 14 bases at J; junction bases unmatched: 7. The CDR3 extends over 11 amino acids. Looked up from germline, CDR1 is SEHNR and CDR2 is FQNEAQ (reference sequence). The CDR3 region has the DNA TGTGCCAGCAGCCACGGACAGGCGGGGTATTTT. As protein: CASSHGQAGYF.

This clonotype has at least ten counts. CDR3 protein: CASSEYKGRVGSPRETQYF. CDR3 bases: TGTGCCAGCAGTGAATATAAGGGGAGAGTAGGGTCACCAAGAGAGACCCAGTACTTC. The chain joins TRBV2 to TRBJ2-5, with D tentatively TRBD1 or TRBD2 (5 bases each). Germline CDR1 SNHLY, CDR2 FYNNEI. The CDR3 totals 19 residues. V lost 2 bases, J lost 4 bases, and 26 bases lay in between.

This chain joins TRBV19 and TRBJ2-1; the D gene is possibly TRBD2 (7 bases). CDR1 and CDR2 (germline): LNHDA, SQIVND (reference sequence). The CDR3 contains 12 residues. CDR3 sequence: CVTRGGGDEQFF. In DNA form, the CDR3 reads TGTGTTACAAGGGGGGGGGGGGATGAGCAGTTCTTC.

This clonotype was counted only a few times. This chain links TRBV5-1 with TRBJ2-3; the D gene is possibly TRBD2 (5 bases). Trimming took 0 bases from V and 5 from J, leaving 10 bases between them. CDR1 is SGHRS and CDR2 is YFSETQ in the germline V gene. The CDR3 consists of 14 residues. CDR3 bases: TGCGCCAGCAGCTTGGTGGCGGGTGAAGATACGCAGTATTTT. Protein sequence: CASSLVAGEDTQYF.